A selection of T cell receptor beta chains follows, all from one sample in a study of regulatory T cells in long-lasting Graves disease. MiXCR, applied by TCRdb to the multiplex PCR reads, yields one record per CDR3 protein. The table has hundreds of thousands of distinct CDR3 sequences, around 15% seen once; the top ten hold approximately 20%. This sample also appeared in a second study, on T cells in Graves' hyperthyroidism and ophthalmopathy.

The material sequenced was peripheral blood mononuclear cells (PBMCs), taken at new diagnosis, from a patient treated with antithyroid drugs. Source of these receptors: a woman aged 25 to 39 with Graves disease. CDR3s leave out the opening cysteine and the closing phenylalanine or tryptophan. Not all rows give a size; the values are once, few, many and, for expanded clones, a class.

v_call	clone_size	cdr3_aa
TRBV24-1	-	ATSPPGEGETQY
TRBV30	-	AWSEDRGMNTEAF
TRBV29-1	-	SVKGAGGGGQNIQY
TRBV30	few	AWGPGQASNQPQH
TRBV11-3	-	ASSPGRKYNEQF
TRBV5-1	-	ASSKREADTQY
TRBV20-1	few	SARVNSQAQY
TRBV25-1	-	ASSELGGNTIY
TRBV28	many	ASLHFPEAF
TRBV27	many	ASSSPGRPPYEQY
TRBV20-1	many	SARIAAGGSEAF
TRBV12-3/TRBV12-4	many	ASRTTGGYGYT
TRBV2	few	ATATAGGLVWDEQF
TRBV28	few	ASLGAGGGSWGYT
TRBV5-4	-	ASSRRDRGRWDGYT
TRBV19	few	ASSIPAQRVGYT
TRBV28	many	ASMPEAATSPLH
TRBV9	few	ASSVEGDRDHEQY
TRBV3-1	many	ASSHGLYNEQF
TRBV28	many	ASSLGREPEAF
TRBV28	many	ASGGSSGSNQPQH
TRBV30	few	AWSITGPLGGYT
TRBV2	few	ASSIEGGRGSPLH
TRBV7-9	many	ASSVQGNEQY
TRBV18	-	ASSPPQGHKTQY
TRBV27	few	ASSLGRIMNTEAF
TRBV30	-	ACQCQGAHRTDTQY
TRBV20-1	many	SARAAGEVEAF
TRBV28	many	ASSYQRDYAAF
TRBV24-1	-	ATSALGQVTDTQY
TRBV5-1	-	ASSLFPGLAAQETQY
TRBV6-4	-	ASSDGLDTQY
TRBV6-2/TRBV6-3	-	ASSEGGRGLSPLH
TRBV25-1	-	ASSDQEPQGYEQF
TRBV18	-	ASSPISATSSYEQY
TRBV12-3/TRBV12-4	-	ASSLGALEKKLF
TRBV2	many	ASNPGVSQNQPQH
TRBV28	few	ASSDFDATWEKLF
TRBV5-1	many	ASSTGLAGNNEQF
TRBV14	many	ASSYSLGNEAF